Described below is a single T cell receptor beta chain sequence and its context. This clonotype was recorded a few times. This receptor's antigen is unknown. Base quality data are lacking; no much larger clone is found one base away. Per the publication, the time point label means: persistent/refractory GD, antithyroid drugs over 5 years with positive TRAb. For both TCR sequencing and RNA sequencing, RNA was extracted from PBMCs in TRIzol. The diagnosis of Graves' disease followed American Thyroid Association guidelines. Recruitment of patients was carried out at an endocrinology department in Xi'an, China. Each patient gave about 10 milliliters of peripheral blood, collected in an EDTA anticoagulant tube. PBMCs were isolated by Ficoll Paque Plus density gradient separation without further T cell sorting. An Agilent 2100 Bioanalyzer and agarose gel were used to check RNA quality, and a NanoDrop 2000 was used to measure RNA concentration.

Trimming costs V 6 bases and J 0 bases, and their ends lie 15 bases apart. The cysteine opens and the phenylalanine closes a CDR3 of 15 amino acids. Only the CDR3 DNA stays, 45 bases, in frame from base 1. The CDR1 and CDR2 encoded by the germline V gene are SGHAT and FQNNGV. Preparation of the library involved multiplex PCR. Reads for this sample came from an Illumina HiSeq 4000. CDR3 regions were amplified by Arm-PCR with iRepertoire HTBI primers to construct TCR beta libraries. Gel purification was performed on PCR products prior to sequencing. The original methods were these. Gene usage analysis of CDR3 amino acid clonotypes used the 55 to 80 TRBV and 14 TRBJ segments found across samples. COPE and FqMerger were used to merge the filtered high-quality paired reads into contigs. BLAST was used to align contigs to the IMGT TRBV, TRBD and TRBJ reference genes, and CDR3 was defined following IMGT. Clonotypes above 0.1% frequency were classified as highly expanded clones. Shannon entropy served as the measure of repertoire diversity, while the Gini coefficient captured V-J evenness. Clonotypes shared by more than one individual were considered public. In TCRdb, the public reads were trimmed at Q25 with fastp and aligned with MiXCR, with productive beta chains retained. Duplicate CDR3 protein sequences are folded into a single record with the most common DNA and genes. The V and J calls were not made by the authors but by TCRdb's processing. This sample gives a few hundred thousand distinct CDR3 sequences in total; about 23% of them show up just once. Approximately 27% of the sample goes to the ten largest clones.

This sample is part of a study of regulatory T cells in long-lasting Graves disease (dated by TCRdb to the early 2020s). Describing the broader study: Persistent Graves' disease meant more than 5 years of antithyroid drug treatment with TSH receptor autoantibodies that stayed positive. Patients with persistent Graves' disease were compared with patients with newly diagnosed Graves' disease using TCR sequencing and RNA sequencing of peripheral blood. The study was registered as a clinical trial and conducted in China. TCR sequencing covered some 13 persistent and about 20 newly diagnosed Graves' disease patients, around 35 samples in total. On average, persistent Graves' disease patients in the clinical cohort had been on antithyroid drugs for about 10.3 years.

What the study reported, not specific to this receptor: Sequencing and analysis were limited to the TCR beta chain. Persistent Graves' disease patients showed lower TCR Shannon entropy and fewer highly expanded clones than newly diagnosed patients, suggesting clonal expansion. The small sample size was acknowledged by the authors as a limitation that may reduce accuracy. Only peripheral blood was studied, because thyroid tissue, the primary lesion, was inaccessible. Persistent patients shared more public clonotypes among themselves (2,741) than newly diagnosed patients did (nearly 1,000). TRBV28, TRBJ1-2 and TRBJ2-5 were preferentially used in persistent disease, while TRBV20-1 and TRBJ2-1 were favored in newly diagnosed disease.

This receptor was identified in a woman between 40 and 55 years old with Graves disease. Donor details come from another sample of the same person, matched by shared clones. The chain couples TRBV11-2 to TRBJ2-7; the best D guess is TRBD2, with 6 bases matching. Sequenced material: peripheral blood mononuclear cells (PBMCs), taken when the disease was refractory, from a patient treated with antithyroid drugs. The sequenced DNA is TGTGCCAGCAGGTTCAGGGCGGGACTCTCCTACGAGCAGTACTTC. Its protein is CASRFRAGLSYEQYF.